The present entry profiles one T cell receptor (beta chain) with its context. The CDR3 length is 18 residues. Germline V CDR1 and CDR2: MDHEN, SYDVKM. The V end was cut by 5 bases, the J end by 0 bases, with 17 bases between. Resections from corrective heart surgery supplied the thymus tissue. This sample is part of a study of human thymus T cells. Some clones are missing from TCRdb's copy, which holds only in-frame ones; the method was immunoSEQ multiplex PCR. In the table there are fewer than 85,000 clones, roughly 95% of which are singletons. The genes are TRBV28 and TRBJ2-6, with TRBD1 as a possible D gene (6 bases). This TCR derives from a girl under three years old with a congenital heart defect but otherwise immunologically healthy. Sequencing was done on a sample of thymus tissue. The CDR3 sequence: CASSINRARGSGANVLTF. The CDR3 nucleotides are TGTGCCAGCAGTATAAACAGGGCTCGTGGCTCTGGGGCCAACGTCCTGACTTTC.